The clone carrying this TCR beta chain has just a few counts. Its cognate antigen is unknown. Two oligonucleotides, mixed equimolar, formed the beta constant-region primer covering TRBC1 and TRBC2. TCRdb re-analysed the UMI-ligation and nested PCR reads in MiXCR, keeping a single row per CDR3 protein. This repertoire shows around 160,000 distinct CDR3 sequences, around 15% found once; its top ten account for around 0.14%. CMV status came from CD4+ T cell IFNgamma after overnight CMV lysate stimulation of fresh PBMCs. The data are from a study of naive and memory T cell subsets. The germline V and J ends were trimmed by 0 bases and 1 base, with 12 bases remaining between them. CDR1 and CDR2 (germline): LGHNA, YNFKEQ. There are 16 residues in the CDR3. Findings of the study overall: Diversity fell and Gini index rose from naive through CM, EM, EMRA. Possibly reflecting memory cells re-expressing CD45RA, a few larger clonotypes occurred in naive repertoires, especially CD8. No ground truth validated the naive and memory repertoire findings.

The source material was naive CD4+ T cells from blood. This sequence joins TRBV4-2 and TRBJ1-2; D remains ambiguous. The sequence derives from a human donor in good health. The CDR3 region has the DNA TGTGCCAGCAGCCAAGAGGCCAGCTTAGTTAACTATGGCTACACCTTC. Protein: CASSQEASLVNYGYTF.